Listed below are T cell receptor beta chains from one sample, sequenced in a study of blood T cell repertoires in COVID-19. Measured with immunoSEQ multiplex PCR; TCRdb has only the in-frame clones, and not every one. The sample contains tens of thousands of clones, around 74% of which appear only once. The specimen was peripheral blood. The receptors here all came from a man between 65 and 85 years old with COVID-19, enrolled during active disease. Each CDR3 is given with its conserved first and last residue. The order of the fields is clone size, D gene, V gene, J gene, CDR3 protein, CDR3 DNA. D genes are given only for firm matches. The listing skips clone size in some rows; elsewhere it reads once, few, many or a size class.

size: few
D: NA
V: TRBV18
J: TRBJ2-1
CDR3: CASSPLGLSEQFF
DNA: TGTGCCAGCTCACCGCTTGGGCTCAGTGAGCAGTTCTTC

size: NA
D: NA
V: TRBV6-1
J: TRBJ2-1
CDR3: CASSYGDRGQFF
DNA: TGTGCCAGCAGTTATGGAGACCGGGGGCAGTTCTTC

size: NA
D: TRBD2
V: TRBV5-6
J: TRBJ2-7
CDR3: CASSSPSGSPYEQYF
DNA: TGTGCCAGCAGCTCCCCTAGCGGGAGCCCCTACGAGCAGTACTTC

size: once
D: NA
V: TRBV27
J: TRBJ1-5
CDR3: CASSLFGDTNQPQHF
DNA: TGTGCCAGCAGTTTATTCGGCGACACCAATCAGCCCCAGCATTTT

size: few
D: NA
V: TRBV7-9
J: TRBJ2-4
CDR3: CASSLEAGLAKNIQYF
DNA: TGTGCCAGCAGCTTAGAGGCAGGTTTAGCCAAAAACATTCAGTACTTC

size: NA
D: TRBD2
V: TRBV9
J: TRBJ2-1
CDR3: CASSVGVGTSYNEQFF
DNA: TGTGCCAGCAGCGTAGGTGTGGGGACTAGTTACAATGAGCAGTTCTTC

size: NA
D: NA
V: TRBV12-1
J: TRBJ2-7
CDR3: CASSFVRSREPTYEQYF
DNA: TGTGCCAGCAGCTTTGTAAGATCACGGGAGCCGACCTACGAGCAGTACTTC

size: NA
D: NA
V: TRBV28
J: TRBJ2-4
CDR3: CASGLATRNIQYF
DNA: TGTGCCAGTGGCTTGGCCACCAGAAACATTCAGTACTTC

size: NA
D: TRBD1
V: TRBV27
J: TRBJ2-7
CDR3: CASSPPGQGAYEQYF
DNA: TGTGCCAGCAGTCCTCCGGGACAGGGGGCTTACGAGCAGTACTTC

size: NA
D: TRBD1
V: TRBV6-5
J: TRBJ2-2
CDR3: CAAGQVPPGELFF
DNA: TGTGCCGCCGGACAGGTTCCCCCCGGGGAGCTGTTTTTT

size: NA
D: TRBD2
V: TRBV9
J: TRBJ2-1
CDR3: CASSVVLAGVDEQFF
DNA: TGTGCCAGCAGCGTCGTGCTAGCGGGAGTGGATGAGCAGTTCTTC

size: NA
D: TRBD2
V: TRBV12-3/TRBV12-4
J: TRBJ2-7
CDR3: CASSQAGGREQYF
DNA: TGTGCCAGCAGTCAAGCGGGGGGCCGGGAGCAGTACTTC

size: NA
D: TRBD1
V: TRBV18
J: TRBJ1-1
CDR3: CASSPTGGGSGVTEAFF
DNA: TGTGCCAGCTCACCGACAGGGGGCGGATCGGGAGTTACTGAAGCTTTCTTT

size: NA
D: NA
V: TRBV3-1/TRBV3-2
J: TRBJ2-1
CDR3: CASSVSGTYYNEQFF
DNA: TGTGCCAGCAGCGTTAGTGGGACTTACTACAATGAGCAGTTCTTC

size: NA
D: NA
V: TRBV3-1/TRBV3-2
J: TRBJ1-1
CDR3: CASSPLLNTEAFF
DNA: TGTGCCAGCAGCCCCTTATTAAATACTGAAGCTTTCTTT

size: NA
D: TRBD2
V: TRBV28
J: TRBJ2-7
CDR3: CASRAGTSGTYEQYF
DNA: TGTGCCAGCAGGGCCGGGACTAGCGGAACCTACGAGCAGTACTTC

size: NA
D: NA
V: TRBV29-1
J: TRBJ2-6
CDR3: CSVRLSGANVLTF
DNA: TGCAGCGTCAGGCTATCTGGGGCCAACGTCCTGACTTTC

size: NA
D: NA
V: TRBV7-9
J: TRBJ1-2
CDR3: CASSLEARGETDGYTF
DNA: TGTGCCAGCAGCTTAGAGGCCCGGGGGGAGACGGATGGCTACACCTTC

size: NA
D: NA
V: TRBV7-3
J: TRBJ2-3
CDR3: CASSSRQATDTQYF
DNA: TGTGCCAGCAGCTCCCGACAGGCCACAGATACGCAGTATTTT

size: few
D: NA
V: TRBV5-1
J: TRBJ1-1
CDR3: CASSLEEALNTEAFF
DNA: TGCGCCAGCAGCTTGGAAGAAGCTCTGAACACTGAAGCTTTCTTT

size: NA
D: NA
V: TRBV9
J: TRBJ2-1
CDR3: CASSVEVGRYNEQFF
DNA: TGTGCCAGCAGCGTAGAGGTGGGGCGGTACAATGAGCAGTTCTTC

size: NA
D: TRBD1
V: TRBV2
J: TRBJ1-2
CDR3: CASRIDRGSSYTF
DNA: TGTGCCAGCAGAATAGACAGGGGGTCGAGCTACACCTTC

size: NA
D: TRBD1
V: TRBV3-1/TRBV3-2
J: TRBJ2-7
CDR3: CASSQIIPTGTGAYEQYF
DNA: TGTGCCAGCAGCCAAATCATCCCCACCGGGACAGGGGCCTACGAGCAGTACTTC

size: NA
D: TRBD2
V: TRBV7-9
J: TRBJ2-5
CDR3: CASRPLAGQETQYF
DNA: TGTGCCAGCAGACCACTAGCGGGACAAGAGACCCAGTACTTC

size: NA
D: TRBD1
V: TRBV27
J: TRBJ2-2
CDR3: CASRGGQGYGELFF
DNA: TGTGCCAGCAGGGGAGGACAGGGGTACGGGGAGCTGTTTTTT

size: NA
D: NA
V: TRBV9
J: TRBJ2-1
CDR3: CASSVEGEAYNEQFF
DNA: TGTGCCAGCAGCGTAGAGGGAGAAGCCTACAATGAGCAGTTCTTC

size: NA
D: TRBD2
V: TRBV10-3
J: TRBJ2-1
CDR3: CAITRTSGRSSYNEQFF
DNA: TGTGCCATCACCAGGACTAGCGGGAGGAGCTCCTACAATGAGCAGTTCTTC

size: NA
D: TRBD1
V: TRBV28
J: TRBJ1-2
CDR3: CASTDRDGYTF
DNA: TGTGCCAGCACCGACAGGGATGGCTACACCTTC

size: NA
D: TRBD2
V: TRBV2
J: TRBJ2-5
CDR3: CASSARLAGGPVETQYF
DNA: TGTGCCAGCAGTGCCCGACTAGCGGGAGGGCCGGTGGAGACCCAGTACTTC

size: few
D: NA
V: TRBV2
J: TRBJ2-7
CDR3: CASREGPGPYEQYF
DNA: TGTGCCAGCAGGGAGGGCCCCGGGCCCTACGAGCAGTACTTC

size: NA
D: NA
V: TRBV5-5
J: TRBJ2-1
CDR3: CASSLGLSLSYNEQFF
DNA: TGTGCCAGCAGCTTGGGTCTTTCGCTATCCTACAATGAGCAGTTCTTC

size: NA
D: NA
V: TRBV5-6
J: TRBJ1-1
CDR3: CASSYYDRPETEAFF
DNA: TGTGCCAGCAGCTACTACGACAGACCAGAGACTGAAGCTTTCTTT